This T cell receptor beta chain was sequenced during a study of tumor-infiltrating lymphocytes in primary liver carcinoma. Study-wide background: Spanning 30 to 69 years of age, the patients were men and women. Stage T1-T3 N0M0 and a size of about 4 to 11 cm characterized the tumors.

The investigators made TCR beta cDNA from around 530 ng total RNA, using a constant-region primer. Construction of TCR beta libraries relied on three successive nested multiplex PCR rounds employing slightly modified ARM-PCR. With TRBV1-TRBV30 forward primers and a C-beta reverse primer, the first two PCR rounds were run for approximately 10 cycles each. TCRdb reanalysed the multiplex PCR reads using MiXCR and keeps one entry per CDR3 protein. The sample contains more than 70,000 distinct CDR3 sequences, 65% to 75% of which appear only once. The CDR3 has 14 residues. Germline lookup yields CDR1 SGHAT and CDR2 FQNNGV. Unsorted bulk tissue (roughly 19-31 mg) underwent RNA and DNA co-extraction. With regard to this clonotype: The antigen is undetermined. The junction shows a germline mismatch at one end, possibly a read error.

Study conclusions and caveats: When set against blood, tumors had a significantly higher top-250-clone fraction (p = 0.039). Researchers found tumor-adjacent and tumor-blood pairs overlapped less than tumor region pairs.

V usage is TRBV11-2 and J usage is TRBJ2-7; D might be TRBD1 or TRBD2, each matching 5 bases. The sample consisted of tumor-adjacent normal liver tissue. This TCR came from a man aged 35 to 55 with primary liver carcinoma and hepatitis B virus infection. The CDR3 spells CVSSRGTAAYEQYF. For the CDR3, the DNA is TGTGTCAGCAGCCGAGGGACCGCTGCCTACGAACAGTACTTC.